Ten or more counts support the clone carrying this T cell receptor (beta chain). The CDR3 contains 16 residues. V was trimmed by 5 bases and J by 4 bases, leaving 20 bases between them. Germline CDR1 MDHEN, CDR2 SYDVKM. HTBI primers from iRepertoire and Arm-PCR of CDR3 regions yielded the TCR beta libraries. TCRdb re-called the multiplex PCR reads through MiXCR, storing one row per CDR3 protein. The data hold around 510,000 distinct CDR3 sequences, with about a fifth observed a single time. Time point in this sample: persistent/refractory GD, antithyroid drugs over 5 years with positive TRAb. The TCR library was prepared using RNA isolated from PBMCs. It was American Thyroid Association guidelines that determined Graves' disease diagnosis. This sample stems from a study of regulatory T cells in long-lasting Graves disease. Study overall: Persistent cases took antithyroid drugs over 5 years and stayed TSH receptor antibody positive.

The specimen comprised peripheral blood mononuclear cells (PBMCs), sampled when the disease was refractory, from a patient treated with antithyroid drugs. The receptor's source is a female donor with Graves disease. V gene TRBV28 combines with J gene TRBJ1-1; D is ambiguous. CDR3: CASSLLPDGRGTEAFF. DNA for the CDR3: TGTGCCAGCAGTCTATTACCGGACGGCCGCGGCACTGAAGCTTTCTTT.